The TCR beta chain under discussion was sequenced for a study of metastatic and nonmetastatic thyroid tumors. In the study overall: The comparison covered peripheral blood and tumor or nodule tissue in malignant and benign thyroid patients.

TCRdb reanalyzed the PCR reads via MiXCR. Of tens of thousands of clones listed, 20% to 25% were seen once; the top ten hold around 4.6%. Nobody among the patients had been given any treatment before thyroid surgery. This clone has ten or more counts. At the DNA level, this CDR3 is encoded by other sequences in the same sample as well. The CDR3 runs 18 residues. CDR1 and CDR2 from the germline V gene are MDHEN and SYDVKM. The V gene lost 6 bases and the J gene lost 2 bases, with 22 bases spanning the gap. The chain links TRBV28 to TRBJ1-4; no clear D. The sequence was collected from a female donor with papillary thyroid cancer or a benign thyroid nodule (not recorded which). Some clones in this sample may be carry-over from other donors' samples. Sample: adjacent normal tissue. In nucleotides, the CDR3 is TGTGCCAGCAGCATCTCACGGTTCGGAGTCGGCACTAATGAAAAACTGTTTTTT. Protein: CASSISRFGVGTNEKLFF.